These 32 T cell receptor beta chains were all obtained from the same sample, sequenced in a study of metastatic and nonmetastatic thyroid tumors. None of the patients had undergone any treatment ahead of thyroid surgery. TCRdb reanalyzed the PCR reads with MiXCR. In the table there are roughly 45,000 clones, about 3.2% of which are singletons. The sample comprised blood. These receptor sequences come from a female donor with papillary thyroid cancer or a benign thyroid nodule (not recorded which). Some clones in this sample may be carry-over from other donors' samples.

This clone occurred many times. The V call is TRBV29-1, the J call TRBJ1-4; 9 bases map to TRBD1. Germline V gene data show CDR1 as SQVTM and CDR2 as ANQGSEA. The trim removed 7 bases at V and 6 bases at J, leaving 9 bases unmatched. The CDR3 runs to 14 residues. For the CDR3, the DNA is TGCAGCGCTTATTCTAGGACAGGGGATGAAAAACTGTTTTTT. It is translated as CSAYSRTGDEKLFF.

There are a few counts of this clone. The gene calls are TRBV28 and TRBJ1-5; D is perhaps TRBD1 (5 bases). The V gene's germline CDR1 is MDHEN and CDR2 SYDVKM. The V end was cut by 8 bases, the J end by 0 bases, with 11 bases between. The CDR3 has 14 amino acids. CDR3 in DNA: TGTGCCAGCCGACGGACAATTAGCAATCAGCCCCAGCATTTT. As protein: CASRRTISNQPQHF.

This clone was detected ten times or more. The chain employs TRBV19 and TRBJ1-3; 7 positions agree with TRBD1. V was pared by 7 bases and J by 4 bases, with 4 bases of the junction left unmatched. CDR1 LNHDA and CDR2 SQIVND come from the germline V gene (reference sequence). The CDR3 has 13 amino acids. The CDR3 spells CASTKDRGNTIYF. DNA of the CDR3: TGTGCCAGTACTAAGGACAGGGGAAACACCATATATTTT.

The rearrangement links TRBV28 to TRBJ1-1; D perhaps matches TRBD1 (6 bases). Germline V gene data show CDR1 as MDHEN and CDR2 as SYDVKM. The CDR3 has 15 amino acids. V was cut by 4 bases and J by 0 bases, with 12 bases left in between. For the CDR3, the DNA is TGTGCCAGCAGTTCCACCGGGGGGCTGAACACTGAAGCTTTCTTT. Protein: CASSSTGGLNTEAFF.

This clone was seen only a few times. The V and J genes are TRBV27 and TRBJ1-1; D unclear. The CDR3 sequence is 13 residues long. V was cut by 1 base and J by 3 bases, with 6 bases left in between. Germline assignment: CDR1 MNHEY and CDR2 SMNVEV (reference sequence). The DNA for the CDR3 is TGTGCCAGCAGTTTATTGCCGGACACTGAAGCTTTCTTT. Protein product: CASSLLPDTEAFF.

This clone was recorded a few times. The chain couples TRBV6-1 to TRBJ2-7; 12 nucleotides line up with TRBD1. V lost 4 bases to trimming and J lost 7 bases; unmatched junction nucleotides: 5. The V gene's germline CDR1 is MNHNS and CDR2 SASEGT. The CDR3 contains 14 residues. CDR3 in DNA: TGTGCCAGCAGTGGGGGACAGGGGGCGGGAGAGCAGTACTTC. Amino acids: CASSGGQGAGEQYF.

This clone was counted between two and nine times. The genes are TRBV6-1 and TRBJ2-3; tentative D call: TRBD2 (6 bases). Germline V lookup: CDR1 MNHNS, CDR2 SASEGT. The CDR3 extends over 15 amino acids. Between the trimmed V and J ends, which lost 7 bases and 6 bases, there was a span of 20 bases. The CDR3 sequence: CASTQSNGAGDTQYF. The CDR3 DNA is TGTGCCAGCACCCAAAGCAATGGGGCGGGGGATACGCAGTATTTT.

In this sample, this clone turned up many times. The CDR3 sequence: CATSDQGLAGINEQFF. The DNA for the CDR3 is TGTGCCACCAGTGACCAGGGACTAGCGGGTATCAATGAGCAGTTCTTC. V usage is TRBV24-1 and J usage is TRBJ2-1; 12 nucleotides match TRBD2. The germline V gene has CDR1 KGHDR and CDR2 SFDVKD. Losses at the gene ends were 4 bases for V and 6 bases for J; bases not matched to a gene: 6. The CDR3 consists of 16 residues.

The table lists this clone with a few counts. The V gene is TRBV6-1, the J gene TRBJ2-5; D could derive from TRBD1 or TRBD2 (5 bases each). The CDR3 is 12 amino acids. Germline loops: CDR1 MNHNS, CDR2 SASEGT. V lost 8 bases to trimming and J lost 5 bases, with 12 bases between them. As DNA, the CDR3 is TGTGCCAGCCTGGGGGACGGGGAGACCCAGTACTTC. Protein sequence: CASLGDGETQYF.

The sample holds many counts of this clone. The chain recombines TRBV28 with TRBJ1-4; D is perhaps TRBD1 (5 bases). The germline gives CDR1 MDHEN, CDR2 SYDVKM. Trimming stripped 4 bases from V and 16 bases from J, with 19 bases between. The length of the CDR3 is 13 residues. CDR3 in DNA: TGTGCCAGCAGTTCAGGGCCCCTTACTAGGCCGTTTTTT. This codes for CASSSGPLTRPFF.

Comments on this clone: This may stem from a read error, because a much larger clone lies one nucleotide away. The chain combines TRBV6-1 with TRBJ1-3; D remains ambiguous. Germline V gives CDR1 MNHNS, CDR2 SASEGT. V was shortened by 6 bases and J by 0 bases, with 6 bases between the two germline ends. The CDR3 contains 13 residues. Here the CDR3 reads CASSLSSGNTIYF. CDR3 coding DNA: TGTGCCAGCAGCCTCTCCTCTGGAAACACCATATATTTT.

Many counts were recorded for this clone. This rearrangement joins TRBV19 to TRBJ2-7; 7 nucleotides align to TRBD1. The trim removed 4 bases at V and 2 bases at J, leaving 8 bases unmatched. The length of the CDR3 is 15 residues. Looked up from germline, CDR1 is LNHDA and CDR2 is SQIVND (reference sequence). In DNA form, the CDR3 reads TGTGCCAGTAGTACCACAGGGGATCCTACCTACGAGCAGTACTTC. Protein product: CASSTTGDPTYEQYF.

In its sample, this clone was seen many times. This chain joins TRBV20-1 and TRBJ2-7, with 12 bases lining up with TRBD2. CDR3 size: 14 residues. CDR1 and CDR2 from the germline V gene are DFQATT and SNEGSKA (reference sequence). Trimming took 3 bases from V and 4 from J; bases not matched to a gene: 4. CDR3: CSARTSGSFYEQYF. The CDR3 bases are TGCAGTGCTAGGACTAGCGGGAGTTTTTACGAGCAGTACTTC.

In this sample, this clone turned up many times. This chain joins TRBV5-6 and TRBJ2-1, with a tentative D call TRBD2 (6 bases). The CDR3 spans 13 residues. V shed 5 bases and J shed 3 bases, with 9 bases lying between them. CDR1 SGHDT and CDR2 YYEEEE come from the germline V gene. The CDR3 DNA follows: TGTGCCAGCAGAAGGGACTTCTACAATGAGCAGTTCTTC. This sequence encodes CASRRDFYNEQFF.

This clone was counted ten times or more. The CDR3 DNA sequence: TGTGCCAGCAGTGAATATGGTTCCAAAGATCACAATGAGCAGTTCTTC. Amino acid sequence: CASSEYGSKDHNEQFF. This sequence joins TRBV25-1 and TRBJ2-1; D remains unclear. This CDR3 contains 16 residues. The V end lost 0 bases, the J end lost 5 bases, and 14 bases lay between the germline ends. Germline CDR1 reads MGHDK; CDR2 reads SYGVNS.

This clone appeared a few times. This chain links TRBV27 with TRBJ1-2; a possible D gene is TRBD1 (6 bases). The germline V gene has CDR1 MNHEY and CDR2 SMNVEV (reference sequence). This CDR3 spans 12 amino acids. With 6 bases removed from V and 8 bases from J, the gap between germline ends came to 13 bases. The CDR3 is CASSSTGRGYTF. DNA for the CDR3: TGTGCCAGCAGCTCTACAGGGCGAGGCTACACCTTC.

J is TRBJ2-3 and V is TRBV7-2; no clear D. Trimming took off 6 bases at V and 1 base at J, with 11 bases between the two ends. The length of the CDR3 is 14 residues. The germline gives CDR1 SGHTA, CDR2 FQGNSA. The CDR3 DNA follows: TGTGCCAGCAGTCTAAGTAGGGGCACAGATACGCAGTATTTT. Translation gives CASSLSRGTDTQYF.

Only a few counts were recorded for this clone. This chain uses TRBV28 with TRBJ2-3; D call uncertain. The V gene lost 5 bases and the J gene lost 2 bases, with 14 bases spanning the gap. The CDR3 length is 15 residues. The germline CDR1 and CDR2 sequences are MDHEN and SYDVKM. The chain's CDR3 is CASSPPSGLTDTQYF. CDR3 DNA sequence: TGTGCCAGCAGTCCCCCCTCGGGTCTCACAGATACGCAGTATTTT.

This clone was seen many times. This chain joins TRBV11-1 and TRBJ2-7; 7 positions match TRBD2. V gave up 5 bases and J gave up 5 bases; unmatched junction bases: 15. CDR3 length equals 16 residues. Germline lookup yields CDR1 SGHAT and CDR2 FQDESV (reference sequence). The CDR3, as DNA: TGTGCCAGCAGCAGAAGCGGGGCCGCCGGCGACCACGAGCAGTACTTC. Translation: CASSRSGAAGDHEQYF.

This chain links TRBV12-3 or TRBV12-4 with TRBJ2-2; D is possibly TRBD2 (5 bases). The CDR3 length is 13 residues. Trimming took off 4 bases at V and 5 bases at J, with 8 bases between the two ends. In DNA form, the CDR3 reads TGTGCCAGCAGTTCAAGCGGAACCGGGGAGCTGTTTTTT. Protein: CASSSSGTGELFF.

CDR3 DNA: TGTGCCATCAGTGGGACAGGGGGCTGGAGCACCGGGGAGCTGTTTTTT. Amino acid sequence: CAISGTGGWSTGELFF. V gene TRBV10-3 combines with J gene TRBJ2-2, with 11 nucleotides matching TRBD1. The CDR3 sequence is 16 residues long. Per the germline V gene, CDR1 is ENHRY and CDR2 is SYGVKD. After removal of 4 bases from V and 4 bases from J, the junction contained 5 bases not matched to a gene.

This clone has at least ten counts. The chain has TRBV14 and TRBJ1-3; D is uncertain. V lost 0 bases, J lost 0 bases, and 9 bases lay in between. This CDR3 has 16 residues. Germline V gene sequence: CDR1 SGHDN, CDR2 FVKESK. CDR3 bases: TGTGCCAGCAGCCAAGATCTACCAGGCTCTGGAAACACCATATATTTT. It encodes CASSQDLPGSGNTIYF.

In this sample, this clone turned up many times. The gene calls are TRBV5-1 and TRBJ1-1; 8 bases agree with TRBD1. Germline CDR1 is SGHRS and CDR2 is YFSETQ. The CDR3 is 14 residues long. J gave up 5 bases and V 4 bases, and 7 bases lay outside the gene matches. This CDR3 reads CASSLTRGRTEAFF. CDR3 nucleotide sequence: TGCGCCAGCAGCCTTACCAGGGGGCGAACTGAAGCTTTCTTT.

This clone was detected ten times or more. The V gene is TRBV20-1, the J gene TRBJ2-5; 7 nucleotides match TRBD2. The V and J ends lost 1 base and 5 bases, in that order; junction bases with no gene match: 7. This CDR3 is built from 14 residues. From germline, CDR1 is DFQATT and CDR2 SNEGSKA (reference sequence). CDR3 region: CSARGRTRGETQYF. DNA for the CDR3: TGCAGTGCTAGAGGGAGGACTAGAGGGGAGACCCAGTACTTC.

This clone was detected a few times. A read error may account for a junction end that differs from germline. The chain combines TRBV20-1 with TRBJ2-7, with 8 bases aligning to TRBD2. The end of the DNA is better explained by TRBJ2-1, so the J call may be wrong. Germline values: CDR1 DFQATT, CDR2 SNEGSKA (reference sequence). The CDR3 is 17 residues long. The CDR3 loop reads CSSRDSSGLAGLNEQFF. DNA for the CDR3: TGCAGTTCTAGAGATTCCTCCGGGTTAGCGGGACTCAATGAGCAGTTCTTC.

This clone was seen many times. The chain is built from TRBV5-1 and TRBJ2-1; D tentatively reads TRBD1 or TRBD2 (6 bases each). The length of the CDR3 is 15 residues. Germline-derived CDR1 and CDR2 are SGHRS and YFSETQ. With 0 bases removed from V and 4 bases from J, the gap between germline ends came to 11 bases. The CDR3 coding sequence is TGCGCCAGCAGCTTGGAACAGGGACTGTACAATGAGCAGTTCTTC. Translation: CASSLEQGLYNEQFF.

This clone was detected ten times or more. CDR3 sequence: CATQGQGVGNTEAFF. CDR3 nucleotides: TGTGCCACACAGGGACAGGGGGTGGGGAACACTGAAGCTTTCTTT. The rearrangement uses TRBV2 and TRBJ1-1; 11 bases align to TRBD1. Trimming took 10 bases from V and 1 from J; bases not matched to a gene: 8. The CDR3 is 15 residues long. Germline V gene data show CDR1 as SNHLY and CDR2 as FYNNEI.

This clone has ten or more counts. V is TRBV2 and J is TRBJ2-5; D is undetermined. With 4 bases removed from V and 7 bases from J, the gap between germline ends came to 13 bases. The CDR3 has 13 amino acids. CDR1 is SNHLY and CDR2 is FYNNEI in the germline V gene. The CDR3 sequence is CASSGPPIGTQYF. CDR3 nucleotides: TGTGCCAGCAGTGGTCCCCCAATCGGGACCCAGTACTTC.

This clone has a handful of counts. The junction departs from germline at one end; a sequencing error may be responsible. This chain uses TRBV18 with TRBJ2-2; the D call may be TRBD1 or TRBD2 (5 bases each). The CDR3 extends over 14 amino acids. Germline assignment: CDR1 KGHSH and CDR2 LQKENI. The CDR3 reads CASPPFEGTGELFF. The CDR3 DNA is TGTGCCAGCCCACCATTTGAGGGGACCGGGGAGCTGTTTTTT.

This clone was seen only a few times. CDR3 in amino acids: CASSLQTGPGAYEQYF. As DNA, the CDR3 is TGTGCCAGCAGTCTCCAGACAGGGCCGGGGGCCTACGAGCAGTACTTC. The chain joins TRBV2 to TRBJ2-7, with a tentative D call TRBD1 (7 bases). Germline CDR1 is SNHLY and CDR2 is FYNNEI. CDR3 size: 16 residues. Trimming pared 5 bases from V and 2 bases from J, leaving 19 bases between.

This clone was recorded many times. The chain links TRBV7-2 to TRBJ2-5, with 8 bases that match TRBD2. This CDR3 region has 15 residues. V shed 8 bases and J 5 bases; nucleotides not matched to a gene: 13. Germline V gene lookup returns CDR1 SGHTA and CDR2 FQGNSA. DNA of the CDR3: TGTGCCAGCGCGGGGGGCCGTACACCTCTGGAGACCCAGTACTTC. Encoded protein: CASAGGRTPLETQYF.

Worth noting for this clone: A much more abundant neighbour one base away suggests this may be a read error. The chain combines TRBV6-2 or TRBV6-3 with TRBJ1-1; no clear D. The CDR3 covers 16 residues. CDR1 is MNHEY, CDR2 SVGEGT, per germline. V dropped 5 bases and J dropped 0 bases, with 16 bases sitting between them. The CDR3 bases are TGTGCCAGCAGTCACCGGGGTGTTAACATGAACACTGAAGCTTTCTTT. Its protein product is CASSHRGVNMNTEAFF.